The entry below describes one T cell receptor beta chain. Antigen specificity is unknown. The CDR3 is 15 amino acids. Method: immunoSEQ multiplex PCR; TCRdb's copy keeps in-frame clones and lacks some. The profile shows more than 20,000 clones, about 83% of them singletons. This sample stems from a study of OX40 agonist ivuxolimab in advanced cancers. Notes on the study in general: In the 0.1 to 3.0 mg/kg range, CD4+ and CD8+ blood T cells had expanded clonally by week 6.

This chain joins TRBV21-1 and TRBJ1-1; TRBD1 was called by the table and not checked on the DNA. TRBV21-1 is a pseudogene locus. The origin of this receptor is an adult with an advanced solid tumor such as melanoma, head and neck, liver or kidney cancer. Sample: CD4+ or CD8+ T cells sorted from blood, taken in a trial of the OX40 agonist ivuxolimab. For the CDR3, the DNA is TGTGCCAGCAGCAAAGGCCGACACCTTAACACTGAAGCTTTCTTT. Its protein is CASSKGRHLNTEAFF.